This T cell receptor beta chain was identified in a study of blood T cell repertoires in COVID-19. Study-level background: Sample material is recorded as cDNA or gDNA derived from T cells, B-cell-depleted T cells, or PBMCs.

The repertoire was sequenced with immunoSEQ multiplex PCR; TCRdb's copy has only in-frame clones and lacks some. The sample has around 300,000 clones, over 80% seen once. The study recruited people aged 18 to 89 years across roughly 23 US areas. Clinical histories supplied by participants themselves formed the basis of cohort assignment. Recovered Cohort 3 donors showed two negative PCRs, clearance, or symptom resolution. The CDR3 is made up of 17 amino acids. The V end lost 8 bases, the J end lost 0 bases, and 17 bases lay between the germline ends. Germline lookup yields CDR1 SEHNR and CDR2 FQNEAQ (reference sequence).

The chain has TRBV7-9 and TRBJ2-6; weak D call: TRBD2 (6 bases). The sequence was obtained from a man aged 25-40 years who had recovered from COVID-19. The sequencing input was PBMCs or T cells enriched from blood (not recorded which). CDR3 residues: CASFPRVGGSGANVLTF. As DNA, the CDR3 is TGTGCCAGCTTCCCTCGGGTGGGGGGCTCTGGGGCCAACGTCCTGACTTTC.